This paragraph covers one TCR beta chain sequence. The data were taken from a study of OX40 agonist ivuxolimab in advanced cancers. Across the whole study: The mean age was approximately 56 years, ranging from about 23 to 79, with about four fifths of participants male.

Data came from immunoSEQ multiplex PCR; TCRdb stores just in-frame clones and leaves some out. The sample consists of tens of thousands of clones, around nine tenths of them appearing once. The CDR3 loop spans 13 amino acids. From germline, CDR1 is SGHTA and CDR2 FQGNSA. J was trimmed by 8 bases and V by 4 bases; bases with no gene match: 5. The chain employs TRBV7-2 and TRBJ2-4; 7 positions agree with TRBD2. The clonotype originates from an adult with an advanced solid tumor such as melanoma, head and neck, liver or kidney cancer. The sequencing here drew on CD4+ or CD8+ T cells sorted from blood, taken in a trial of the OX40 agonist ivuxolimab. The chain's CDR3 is CASSSSGVDIQYF. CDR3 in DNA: TGTGCCAGCAGCTCCAGCGGGGTCGACATTCAGTACTTC.